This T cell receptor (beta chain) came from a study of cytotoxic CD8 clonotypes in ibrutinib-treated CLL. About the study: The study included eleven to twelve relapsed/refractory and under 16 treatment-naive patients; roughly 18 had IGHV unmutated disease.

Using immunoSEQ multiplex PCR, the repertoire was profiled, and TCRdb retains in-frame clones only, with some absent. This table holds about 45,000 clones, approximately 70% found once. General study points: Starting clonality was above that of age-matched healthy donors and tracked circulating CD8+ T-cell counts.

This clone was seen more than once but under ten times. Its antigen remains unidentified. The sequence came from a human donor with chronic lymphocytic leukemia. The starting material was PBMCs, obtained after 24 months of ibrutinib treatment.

In DNA, the CDR3 is TGTGCCAGCAGTGTGACAGGGGAGTTACAAGCTTTCTTT. Protein product: CASSVTGELQAFF. The genes are TRBV6-1 and TRBJ1-1; 8 positions match TRBD1. This CDR3 has 13 amino acids. In germline, CDR1 is MNHNS, CDR2 SASEGT. Trimming removed 4 bases from V and 9 bases from J; junction bases left unmatched: 7.